The text below deals with one T cell receptor beta chain. Antigen specificity is unknown. This sample was taken from a study of PD-1 blockade in classical Hodgkin lymphoma. General study results and limits: At baseline, newly diagnosed patients reportedly showed less TCR diversity than healthy donors. Complete responders showed a baseline diversity that resembled the diversity of newly diagnosed patients.

The protocol was immunoSEQ multiplex PCR, while the TCRdb copy is restricted to in-frame clones and leaves out a portion. Of roughly 81,000 clones in the sample, about nine tenths were seen once. The ends lost 0 bases at V and 5 bases at J; junction bases unmatched: 12. There are 18 residues in the CDR3. Germline V gene lookup returns CDR1 SGHDT and CDR2 YYEEEE. Every single patient, without exception, relapsed after autologous stem cell transplantation, and brentuximab vedotin exposure varied. Patients' outcomes at their best amounted to complete response, partial response or progressive disease. The TCR originated in a human donor with classical Hodgkin lymphoma. This chain connects TRBV5-6 to TRBJ2-5; 11 bases align to TRBD2. This material consisted of peripheral blood mononuclear cells (PBMCs), taken before the second cycle of nivolumab. CDR3 in amino acids: CASSLAVAGGPSEETQYF. CDR3 DNA: TGTGCCAGCAGCTTGGCCGTAGCGGGAGGGCCCTCGGAGGAGACCCAGTACTTC.